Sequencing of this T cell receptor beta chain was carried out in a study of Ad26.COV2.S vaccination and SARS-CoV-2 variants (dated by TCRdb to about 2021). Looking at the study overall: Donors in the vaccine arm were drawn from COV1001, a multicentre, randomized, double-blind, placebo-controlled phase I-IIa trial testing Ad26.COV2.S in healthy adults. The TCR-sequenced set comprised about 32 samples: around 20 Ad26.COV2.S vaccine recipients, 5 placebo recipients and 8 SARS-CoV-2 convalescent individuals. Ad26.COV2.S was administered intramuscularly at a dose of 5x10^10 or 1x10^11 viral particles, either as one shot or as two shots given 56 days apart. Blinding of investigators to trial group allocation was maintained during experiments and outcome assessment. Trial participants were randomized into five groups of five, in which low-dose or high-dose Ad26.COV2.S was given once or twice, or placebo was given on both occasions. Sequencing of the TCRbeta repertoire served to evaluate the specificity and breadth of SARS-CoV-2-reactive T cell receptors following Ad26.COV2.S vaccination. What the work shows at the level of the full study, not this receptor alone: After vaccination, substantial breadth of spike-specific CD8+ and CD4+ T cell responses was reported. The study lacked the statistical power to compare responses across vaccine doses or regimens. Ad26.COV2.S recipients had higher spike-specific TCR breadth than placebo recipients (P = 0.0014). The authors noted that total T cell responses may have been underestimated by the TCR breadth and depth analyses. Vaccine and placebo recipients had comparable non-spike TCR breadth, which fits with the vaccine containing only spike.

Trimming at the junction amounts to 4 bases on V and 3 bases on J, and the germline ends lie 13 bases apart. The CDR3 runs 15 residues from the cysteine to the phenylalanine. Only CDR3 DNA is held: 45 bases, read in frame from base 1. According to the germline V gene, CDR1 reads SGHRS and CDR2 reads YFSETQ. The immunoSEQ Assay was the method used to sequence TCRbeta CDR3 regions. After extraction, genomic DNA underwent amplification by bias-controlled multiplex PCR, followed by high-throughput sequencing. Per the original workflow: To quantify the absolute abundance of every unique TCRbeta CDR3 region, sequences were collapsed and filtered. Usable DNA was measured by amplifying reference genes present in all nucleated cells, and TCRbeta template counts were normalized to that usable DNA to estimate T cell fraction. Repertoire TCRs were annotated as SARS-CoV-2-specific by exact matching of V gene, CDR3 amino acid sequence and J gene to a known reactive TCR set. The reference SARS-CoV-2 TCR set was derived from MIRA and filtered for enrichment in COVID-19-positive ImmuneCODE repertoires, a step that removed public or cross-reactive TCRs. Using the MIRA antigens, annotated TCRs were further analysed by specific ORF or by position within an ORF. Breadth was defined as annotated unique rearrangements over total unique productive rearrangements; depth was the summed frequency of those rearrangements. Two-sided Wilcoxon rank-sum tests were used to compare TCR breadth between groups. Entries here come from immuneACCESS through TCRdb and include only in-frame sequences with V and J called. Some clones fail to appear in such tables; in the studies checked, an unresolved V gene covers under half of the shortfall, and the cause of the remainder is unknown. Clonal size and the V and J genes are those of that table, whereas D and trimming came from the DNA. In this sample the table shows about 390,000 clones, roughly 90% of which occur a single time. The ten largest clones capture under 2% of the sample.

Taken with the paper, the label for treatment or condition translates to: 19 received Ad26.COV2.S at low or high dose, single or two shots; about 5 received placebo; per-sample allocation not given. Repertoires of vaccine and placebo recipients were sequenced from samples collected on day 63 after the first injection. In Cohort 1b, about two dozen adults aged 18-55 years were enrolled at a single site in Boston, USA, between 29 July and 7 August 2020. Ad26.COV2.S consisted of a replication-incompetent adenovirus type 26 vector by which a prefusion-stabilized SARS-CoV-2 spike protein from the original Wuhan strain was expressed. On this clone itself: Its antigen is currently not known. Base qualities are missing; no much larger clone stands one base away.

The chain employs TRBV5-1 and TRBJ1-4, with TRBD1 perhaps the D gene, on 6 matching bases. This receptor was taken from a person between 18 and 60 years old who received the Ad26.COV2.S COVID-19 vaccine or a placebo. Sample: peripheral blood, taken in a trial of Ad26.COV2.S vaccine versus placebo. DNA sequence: TGCGCCAGCAGCCTTAGGGGGTCCGCTAATGAAAAACTGTTTTTT. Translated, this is CASSLRGSANEKLFF.